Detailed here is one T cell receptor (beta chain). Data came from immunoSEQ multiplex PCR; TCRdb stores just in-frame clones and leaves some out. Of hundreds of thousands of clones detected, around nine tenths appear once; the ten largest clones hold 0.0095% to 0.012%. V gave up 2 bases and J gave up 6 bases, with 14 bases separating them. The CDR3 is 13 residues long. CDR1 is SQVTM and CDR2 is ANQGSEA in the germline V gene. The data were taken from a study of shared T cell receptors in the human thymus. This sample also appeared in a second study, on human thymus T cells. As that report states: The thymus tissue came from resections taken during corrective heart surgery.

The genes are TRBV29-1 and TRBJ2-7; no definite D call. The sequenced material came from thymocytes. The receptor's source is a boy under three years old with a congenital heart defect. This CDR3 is CSVETPLGTEQYF. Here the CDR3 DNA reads TGCAGCGTTGAAACCCCTCTAGGCACCGAGCAGTACTTC.